This T cell receptor beta chain was observed in a study of T cell changes during pregnancy in multiple sclerosis. V was shortened by 2 bases and J by 2 bases, with 18 bases between the two germline ends. The CDR3 sequence is 17 residues long. Per the germline V gene, CDR1 is MNHNS and CDR2 is SASEGT. Some clones are missing from TCRdb's copy, which holds only in-frame ones; the method was immunoSEQ multiplex PCR. This table holds approximately 23,000 clones, approximately 90% found once. This TCR derives from a female donor with multiple sclerosis, enrolled in a pregnancy study. V is TRBV6-1 and J is TRBJ1-2; D possibly corresponds to TRBD1 (6 bases). The starting material was CD8+ T cells from peripheral blood mononuclear cells, obtained in the first trimester of pregnancy. The CDR3 reads CASSESGAAYLNYGYTF. The CDR3 coding sequence is TGTGCCAGCAGTGAATCAGGGGCAGCTTACCTAAACTATGGCTACACCTTC.